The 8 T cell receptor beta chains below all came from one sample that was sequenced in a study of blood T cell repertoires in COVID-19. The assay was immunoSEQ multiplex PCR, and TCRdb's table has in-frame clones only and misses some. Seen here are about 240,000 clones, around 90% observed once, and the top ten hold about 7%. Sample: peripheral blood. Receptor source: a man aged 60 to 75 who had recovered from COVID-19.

Here the CDR3 reads CASIDRGTLSGNTIYF. In nucleotides, the CDR3 is TGTGCCAGCATTGACCGGGGGACCCTCTCTGGAAACACCATATATTTT. The genes are TRBV6-1 and TRBJ1-3; a weak D match, TRBD1 (5 bases). V lost 7 bases and J 0 bases, leaving 16 bases between the germline ends. The CDR3 is 16 amino acids. Germline-derived CDR1 and CDR2 are MNHNS and SASEGT.

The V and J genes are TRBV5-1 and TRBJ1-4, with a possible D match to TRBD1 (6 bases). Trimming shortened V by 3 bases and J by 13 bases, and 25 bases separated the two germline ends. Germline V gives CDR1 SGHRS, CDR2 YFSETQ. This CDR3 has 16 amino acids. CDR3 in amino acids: CASSWAGTPQVDGLFF. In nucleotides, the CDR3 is TGCGCCAGCAGCTGGGCCGGGACACCCCAGGTCGACGGACTGTTTTTT.

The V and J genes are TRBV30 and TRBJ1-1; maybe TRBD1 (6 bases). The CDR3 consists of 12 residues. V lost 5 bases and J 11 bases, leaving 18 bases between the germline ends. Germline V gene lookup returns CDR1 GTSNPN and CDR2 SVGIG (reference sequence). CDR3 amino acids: CAWARGGEGAFF. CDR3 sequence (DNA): TGTGCCTGGGCGAGGGGGGGAGAGGGGGCTTTCTTT.

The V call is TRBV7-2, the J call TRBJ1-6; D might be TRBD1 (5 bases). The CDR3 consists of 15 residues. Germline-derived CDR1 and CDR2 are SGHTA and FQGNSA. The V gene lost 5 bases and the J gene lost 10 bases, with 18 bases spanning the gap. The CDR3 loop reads CASSPYFGGDSPLHF. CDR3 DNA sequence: TGTGCCAGCAGCCCATACTTTGGGGGGGACTCACCCCTCCACTTT.

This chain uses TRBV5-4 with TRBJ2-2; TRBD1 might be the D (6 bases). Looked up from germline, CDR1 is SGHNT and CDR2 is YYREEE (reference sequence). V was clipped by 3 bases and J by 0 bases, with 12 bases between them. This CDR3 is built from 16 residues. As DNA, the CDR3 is TGTGCCAGCAGCTCCGGACAGCCCGCGAACACCGGGGAGCTGTTTTTT. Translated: CASSSGQPANTGELFF.

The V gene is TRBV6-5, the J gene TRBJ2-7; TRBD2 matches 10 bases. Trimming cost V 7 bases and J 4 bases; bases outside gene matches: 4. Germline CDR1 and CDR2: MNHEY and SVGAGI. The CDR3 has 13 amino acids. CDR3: CASNQRGGYEQYF. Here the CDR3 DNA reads TGTGCCAGCAACCAGCGGGGGGGGTACGAGCAGTACTTC.

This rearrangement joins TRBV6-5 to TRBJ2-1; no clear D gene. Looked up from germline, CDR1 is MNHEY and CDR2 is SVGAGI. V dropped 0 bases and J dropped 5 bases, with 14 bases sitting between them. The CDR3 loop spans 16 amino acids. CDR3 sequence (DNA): TGTGCCAGCAGTTACTCGAGTGGGCAGGTCAACAATGAGCAGTTCTTC. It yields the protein CASSYSSGQVNNEQFF.

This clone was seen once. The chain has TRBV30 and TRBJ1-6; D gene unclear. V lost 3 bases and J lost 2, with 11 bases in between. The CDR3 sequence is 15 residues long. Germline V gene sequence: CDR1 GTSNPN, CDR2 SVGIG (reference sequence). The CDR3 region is CAWRAPSAYNSPLHF. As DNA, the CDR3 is TGTGCCTGGAGGGCCCCCAGCGCCTATAATTCACCCCTCCACTTT.